This entry lists 2 T cell receptor beta chains sequenced from one sample in a study of T cell responses to AZD1222 COVID-19 vaccine (dated by TCRdb to the early 2020s). The sample's time point label is to be understood as: baseline before first vaccination. The sample's treatment or condition label is to be understood as: meningococcal conjugate vaccine given as trial control. Libraries were prepared through the immunoSEQ multiplex PCR assay. TCRdb carries this immuneACCESS record with in-frame sequences only. Its versions omit some clonotypes, under half of them owing to an unresolved V gene in the studies checked, with the rest unexplained. This sample holds about 220,000 clones; just over 90% were observed only once. The ten largest account for around 1% of the sample. The sample here was peripheral blood, taken on day 0 of MenACWY control vaccination. These receptors all stem from an adult in good health.

The genes are TRBV19 and TRBJ1-1, with D unresolved. Germline V gives CDR1 LNHDA, CDR2 SQIVND (reference sequence). The V and J ends lost 2 bases and 4 bases respectively, with 14 bases between them. The CDR3 length is 15 residues. In DNA, the CDR3 is TGTGCCAGTAGTATAAGGCGGACTCGGGGCACTGAAGCTTTCTTT. It codes for CASSIRRTRGTEAFF.

The gene calls are TRBV18 and TRBJ2-5, with D perhaps TRBD1 (6 bases). Trimming left V 1 base short and J 5 bases short, with 11 bases between. CDR1 is KGHSH and CDR2 is LQKENI in the germline V gene. CDR3 length: 14 amino acids. CDR3: CASSPRGGSETQYF. The CDR3 nucleotides read TGTGCCAGCTCACCACGAGGGGGTTCGGAGACCCAGTACTTC.